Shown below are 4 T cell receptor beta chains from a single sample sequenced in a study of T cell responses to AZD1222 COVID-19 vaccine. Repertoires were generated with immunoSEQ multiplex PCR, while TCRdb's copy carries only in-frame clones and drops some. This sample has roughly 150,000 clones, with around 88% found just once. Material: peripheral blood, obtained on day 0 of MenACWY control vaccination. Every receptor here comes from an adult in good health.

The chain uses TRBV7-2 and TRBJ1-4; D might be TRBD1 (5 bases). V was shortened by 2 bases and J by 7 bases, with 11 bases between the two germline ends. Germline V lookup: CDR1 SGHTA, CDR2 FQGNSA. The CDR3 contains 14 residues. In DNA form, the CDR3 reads TGTGCCAGCAGCTTAAGGGGTTTCGGTGAAAAACTGTTTTTT. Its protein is CASSLRGFGEKLFF.

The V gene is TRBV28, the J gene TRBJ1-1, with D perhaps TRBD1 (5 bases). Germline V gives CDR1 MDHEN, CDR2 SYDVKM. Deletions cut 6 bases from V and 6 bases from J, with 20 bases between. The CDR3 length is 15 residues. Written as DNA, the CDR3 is TGTGCCAGCAGGGTCGGGGGGGTGGTCAACGCTGAAGCTTTCTTT. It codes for CASRVGGVVNAEAFF.

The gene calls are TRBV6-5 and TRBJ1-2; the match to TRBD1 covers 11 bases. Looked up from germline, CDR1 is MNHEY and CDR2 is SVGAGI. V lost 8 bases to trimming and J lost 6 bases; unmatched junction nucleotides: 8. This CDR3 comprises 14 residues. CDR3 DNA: TGTGCCAGCGAACGGACAGGGGGCAGGGATGGCTACACCTTC. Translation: CASERTGGRDGYTF.

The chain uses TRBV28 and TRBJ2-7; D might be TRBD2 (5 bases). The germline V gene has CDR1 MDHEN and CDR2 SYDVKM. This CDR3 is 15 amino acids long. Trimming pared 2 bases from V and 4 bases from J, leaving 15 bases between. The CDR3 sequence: CASSLPGQLVYEQYF. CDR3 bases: TGTGCCAGCAGTTTACCCGGGCAACTAGTATACGAGCAGTACTTC.